This T cell receptor (beta chain) is from a study of T cells in Graves' hyperthyroidism and ophthalmopathy (dated by TCRdb to between 2018 and 2021). With respect to the entire study: Peripheral blood was sampled at the time of initial diagnosis, prior to any treatment. TCR V-J signatures able to tell the groups apart were searched for in a discovery cohort of about a hundred patients, of whom more than 40 had Graves' ophthalmopathy and around 57 had stable Graves' hyperthyroidism. An independent validation cohort of under 20 hyperthyroidism patients and 17 patients who later progressed to ophthalmopathy tested prospective prediction of ophthalmopathy. The roughly 100 discovery patients were divided at random into training and test sets in a 7:3 ratio. In roughly six Graves' hyperthyroidism patients, the study also compared T-cell repertoires from thyroid tissue with T-cell repertoires from blood. Once sampling was done, hyperthyroidism patients were given methimazole at a starting dose of 30 mg daily, whereas ophthalmopathy patients were given high-dose intravenous methylprednisolone. The paper describes TCR Vbeta CDR3 sequencing of 130 to 150 peripheral blood samples, made up of around 41 ophthalmopathy patients, roughly 75 hyperthyroidism patients and around 17 progressor patients.

The CDR3 starts with the cysteine, ends with the phenylalanine, and has 13 residues. The read is trimmed to its CDR3 DNA, 39 bases read in frame from base 1. Deletion took 2 bases off V and 1 base off J, with a span of 5 bases between the germline ends. The germline V gene gives CDR1 as SGHVS and CDR2 as FNYEAQ. Amplification of TCR beta CDR3 regions was carried out from RNA transcripts. The first round of RT-PCR for the TCR CDR3 was performed with the HTBI primer set and the Qiagen OneStep RT-PCR kit. Libraries were constructed in a second round of multiplex PCR, after which size selection and purification were carried out. Paired-end sequencing of the libraries was performed with 100 bp reads on an Illumina HiSeq2000. In the original analysis: Raw data were processed with SOAPnuke, discarding reads with adapters, uncalled bases, mean Phred below 15, or no exact constant-primer or identifier match. COPE v1.2.5 was used to merge the high-quality paired reads, and each unique nucleotide sequence was defined as a clonotype. MiTCR v1.1 was used to align the clonotypes against IMGT TRBV, TRBD and TRBJ reference segments. Only V-J combinations with frequency above 0.0001, covering about 99% of repertoires, were analysed. A TCS score was defined as the ratio of F50 (clonal expansion) to E x V (chaos), with BLOSUM62-based TCRdist applied between CDR3 peptides within each V-J. Welch's t-statistics and random forest reduced approximately 520 V-J features to fewer than 15, which were used in a naive Bayes classifier (R e1071). TCRdb applied fastp at Q25 and MiXCR to the public reads, then kept only in-frame beta chains. For every CDR3 protein sequence, its rows merge into one entry that carries the most common genes and DNA. TCRdb, rather than the study authors, made the V and J calls. The sample table records under 400,000 distinct CDR3 sequences; roughly 13% of these occur just once. 11% of the sample lies in the top ten.

A patient counted as having stable Graves' hyperthyroidism if no progression to ophthalmopathy occurred over 18 months of follow-up. Hyperthyroidism patients were aged 18 to 65 years and newly diagnosed, with disease duration of less than 2 months. The study excluded patients with uncontrolled infections, other autoimmune diseases, pregnancy or lactation. Diagnoses were based on clinical symptoms, serum thyroxine and TRAb, thyroid ultrasound and orbital computed tomography. PBMCs were isolated from about 9 ml of fresh peripheral blood by Ficoll-Paque density gradient centrifugation. Total RNA was extracted with Trizol reagent, and quality was checked on an Agilent 2100 Bioanalyzer. The full study reports these points: No statistical method was used to fix the sample size in advance, and group allocation was not hidden from the investigators. Most expanded thyroid clonotypes (frequency above 0.001) were also detected in blood, suggesting blood repertoires may reflect thyroid immune responses. In validation, the model predicted progression to ophthalmopathy a median of about 6.5 months before onset, with approximately 71% sensitivity and about 72% specificity. In cross-validation, a model built on a 13 V-J signature told ophthalmopathy apart from stable hyperthyroidism with approximately 90% sensitivity and 81% to 82% specificity, and in testing the same model reached 80%/75%.

The sample holds many counts of this clonotype. Its antigen is still unknown. No much larger clone is present one base from it, and per-base qualities are unavailable. The sequencing sample was made of blood. This chain joins TRBV7-6 to TRBJ1-1; confidence is insufficient to name the D gene. The source of this sequence is a woman aged 55-70 years with Graves' hyperthyroidism. Here the CDR3 is given as CASSLRQNTEAFF. The sequenced DNA is TGTGCCAGCAGCTTACGACAGAACACTGAAGCTTTCTTT. With the rest looked up from the reference TRBV7-6 and TRBJ1-1 genes rather than sequenced, the full variable domain is GAGVSQSPRYKVTKRGQDVALRCDPISGHVSLYWYRQALGQGPEFLTYFNYEAQQDKSGLPNDRFSAERPEGSISTLTIQRTEQRDSAMYRCASSLRQNTEAFFGQGTRLTVV.